These 27 T cell receptor beta chains were all obtained from the same sample, sequenced in a study of metastatic and nonmetastatic thyroid tumors. Through MiXCR, TCRdb re-clonotyped the PCR reads. The sample records 9,900 or so clones, about 30% being singletons. None of the patients had undergone any treatment ahead of thyroid surgery. The material sequenced was tumor tissue. These receptors were taken from a female donor with papillary thyroid cancer or a benign thyroid nodule (not recorded which). Some clones in this sample may be carry-over from other donors' samples.

This clone is deemed medium-sized. This chain links TRBV6-1 with TRBJ2-1; 7 bases are a match to TRBD2. The V and J ends lost 10 bases and 0 bases, in that order; junction bases with no gene match: 9. Germline assignment: CDR1 MNHNS and CDR2 SASEGT. The CDR3 covers 15 residues. The CDR3 DNA reads as TGTGCCACATTAGCGGGCCTGAGCTCCTACAATGAGCAGTTCTTC. Residues: CATLAGLSSYNEQFF.

J is TRBJ1-1 and V is TRBV12-5; tentatively, D is TRBD1 (5 bases). This CDR3 is built from 17 residues. V was clipped by 8 bases and J by 2 bases, with 24 bases between them. Germline V gene lookup returns CDR1 LGHNT and CDR2 FRNRAP. The CDR3 sequence: CASCLPTPGTVNTEAFF. CDR3 bases: TGTGCTAGTTGTCTGCCGACCCCCGGGACGGTCAACACTGAAGCTTTCTTT.

The J gene is TRBJ2-7, the V gene TRBV28; D remains unclear. V lost 2 bases and J 3 bases, leaving 11 bases between the germline ends. The CDR3 is 14 amino acids. The V gene's germline CDR1 is MDHEN and CDR2 SYDVKM. CDR3 sequence (DNA): TGTGCCAGCAGTTTAATCCCAGCAGTCTACGAGCAGTACTTC. It is translated as CASSLIPAVYEQYF.

A few counts support this clone. The chain's CDR3 is CASSAGGTGNTIYF. The CDR3 bases are TGTGCCAGCAGTGCCGGGGGGACTGGAAACACCATATATTTT. J is TRBJ1-3 and V is TRBV6-1; perhaps TRBD1 as D (5 bases). Trimming took 4 bases from V and 2 from J, leaving 9 bases between them. Looked up from germline, CDR1 is MNHNS and CDR2 is SASEGT. The CDR3 is 14 residues long.

This clone occurred a few times. This chain connects TRBV5-1 to TRBJ2-7; D remains ambiguous. CDR1 is SGHRS, CDR2 YFSETQ, per germline. This CDR3 is built from 19 residues. V lost 0 bases, J lost 1 base, and 23 bases lay in between. The CDR3 loop is CASSLGAYGDIRFSYEQYF. The CDR3 bases are TGCGCCAGCAGCTTGGGGGCTTATGGAGATATACGTTTTTCCTACGAGCAGTACTTC.

This clone was counted many times. The chain uses TRBV7-6 and TRBJ1-3; D is undetermined. V was trimmed by 1 base and J by 1 base, leaving 14 bases between them. The CDR3 consists of 17 residues. CDR1 is SGHVS, CDR2 FNYEAQ, per germline. The CDR3 bases are TGTGCCAGCAGCTTAGATCCTCCGGCGACTTCTGGAAACACCATATATTTT. This sequence encodes CASSLDPPATSGNTIYF.

V and J are TRBV20-1 and TRBJ2-7, with 11 bases fitting TRBD1. The germline V gene encodes CDR1 DFQATT and CDR2 SNEGSKA (reference sequence). J was trimmed by 7 bases and V by 0 bases; bases with no gene match: 8. This CDR3 contains 15 residues. The CDR3 DNA sequence: TGCAGTGCTAGAGATCATGGGACAGGGGGATATGAGCAGTACTTC. Translated, it gives CSARDHGTGGYEQYF.

This clone was picked up one time. V gene TRBV14 combines with J gene TRBJ2-1; 9 bases fit TRBD2. V lost 1 base and J lost 6; bases outside the gene matches: 4. CDR3 length: 15 amino acids. Germline V gene lookup returns CDR1 SGHDN and CDR2 FVKESK. In DNA, the CDR3 is TGTGCCAGCAGCCAAGGGCTAGCGGGAAGCAATGAGCAGTTCTTC. It encodes CASSQGLAGSNEQFF.

This sequence joins TRBV18 and TRBJ2-3, with D hard to call. Deletions cut 0 bases from V and 5 bases from J, with 9 bases between. CDR1 and CDR2 from the germline V gene are KGHSH and LQKENI. This CDR3 contains 14 residues. This CDR3 reads CASSPPGYQDTQYF. CDR3 coding DNA: TGTGCCAGCTCACCACCGGGGTACCAAGATACGCAGTATTTT.

V gene TRBV6-1 combines with J gene TRBJ1-1; TRBD1 might be the D (6 bases). Trimming removed 6 bases from V and 6 bases from J, with 14 bases in between. The germline CDR1 and CDR2 sequences are MNHNS and SASEGT. The CDR3 contains 13 residues. The CDR3 loop is CASSPQGSPEAFF. The CDR3 nucleotides are TGTGCCAGCAGCCCACAGGGATCGCCTGAAGCTTTCTTT.

The chain couples TRBV20-1 to TRBJ1-5; 9 positions match TRBD1. The CDR3 extends over 14 amino acids. Germline V gene data show CDR1 as DFQATT and CDR2 as SNEGSKA (reference sequence). After removal of 2 bases from V and 5 bases from J, the junction contained 4 bases not matched to a gene. CDR3 protein: CSARSGTGHQPQHF. The CDR3 bases are TGCAGTGCTAGATCCGGGACAGGGCATCAGCCCCAGCATTTT.

This clone was counted a few times. The chain uses TRBV28 and TRBJ2-7; a weak D match, TRBD1 (6 bases). The CDR3 spans 16 residues. V was shortened by 8 bases and J by 0 bases, with 20 bases between the two germline ends. Germline V lookup: CDR1 MDHEN, CDR2 SYDVKM. CDR3 in DNA: TGTGCCAGCCACGTGACGGGACATGGTGCCTCCTACGAGCAGTACTTC. Translated: CASHVTGHGASYEQYF. The whole variable domain, remainder taken from reference TRBV28 and TRBJ2-7, is DVKVTQSSRYLVKRTGEKVFLECVQDMDHENMFWYRQDPGLGLRLIYFSYDVKMKEKGDIPEGYSVSREKKERFSLILESASTNQTSMYLCASHVTGHGASYEQYFGPGTRLTVT.

Comment on this clone: A much larger clonotype is one base distant, so this may be a read error. The genes are TRBV4-2 and TRBJ2-3, with D possibly being TRBD1 (6 bases). The CDR3 has 16 amino acids. Germline V CDR1 and CDR2: LGHNA, YNFKEQ. V was pared by 5 bases and J by 2 bases, with 17 bases between. CDR3 protein: CASSARDMGATDTQYF. The CDR3 bases are TGTGCCAGCAGCGCCCGGGACATGGGGGCCACAGATACGCAGTATTTT.

The rearrangement uses TRBV29-1 and TRBJ2-7; 8 nucleotides line up with TRBD1. The V and J ends lost 7 bases and 5 bases, in that order; junction bases with no gene match: 10. This CDR3 region has 13 residues. CDR1 SQVTM and CDR2 ANQGSEA come from the germline V gene. This CDR3 reads CSGGTGTGNEQYF. CDR3 DNA sequence: TGCAGCGGCGGAACCGGGACAGGTAACGAGCAGTACTTC.

The V call is TRBV20-1, the J call TRBJ2-1; 11 nucleotides match TRBD2. The ends lost 1 base at V and 9 bases at J; junction bases unmatched: 8. The CDR3 loop spans 15 amino acids. Germline-derived CDR1 and CDR2 are DFQATT and SNEGSKA (reference sequence). CDR3 sequence: CSARGLAGGVTEQFF. The DNA of the CDR3 is TGCAGTGCTAGAGGCCTAGCGGGAGGAGTCACTGAGCAGTTCTTC.

By its share, this clone is medium-sized. The V and J genes are TRBV5-1 and TRBJ2-7; 7 nucleotides agree with TRBD1. The V gene end was trimmed by 5 bases and the J gene end by 0 bases; junction bases not matched to a gene: 17. The CDR3 runs 18 residues. The germline V gene encodes CDR1 SGHRS and CDR2 YFSETQ. Here the CDR3 reads CASSYRTGDTLRSYEQYF. The DNA of the CDR3 is TGCGCCAGCAGTTATCGTACAGGGGATACCTTACGCTCCTACGAGCAGTACTTC.

This rearrangement joins TRBV7-9 to TRBJ1-2; D gene uncertain. CDR3 size: 13 residues. Germline-derived CDR1 and CDR2 are SEHNR and FQNEAQ (reference sequence). V was trimmed by 1 base and J by 4 bases, leaving 7 bases between them. For the CDR3, the DNA is TGTGCCAGCAGCTTAGTTCAGTTCTATGGCTACACCTTC. Translating it yields CASSLVQFYGYTF.

This clone is medium-sized in the sample. This chain links TRBV7-6 with TRBJ2-7; D is possibly TRBD1 or TRBD2 (5 bases each). Looked up from germline, CDR1 is SGHVS and CDR2 is FNYEAQ. V was clipped by 1 base and J by 5 bases, with 6 bases between them. The CDR3 runs to 12 residues. Here the CDR3 DNA reads TGTGCCAGCAGCTTAGGAGGGGACGAGCAGTACTTC. Protein: CASSLGGDEQYF.

This clone turned up a few times. The chain recombines TRBV20-1 with TRBJ1-5, with D hard to call. From germline, CDR1 is DFQATT and CDR2 SNEGSKA (reference sequence). The germline V and J ends were trimmed by 3 bases and 2 bases, with 8 bases remaining between them. The CDR3 is made up of 13 amino acids. The CDR3 DNA reads as TGCAGTGCTAGGCATGACGGCAATCAGCCCCAGCATTTT. Translating gives CSARHDGNQPQHF.

The sample holds one count of this clone. The junction and the germline gene differ at one end; a read error may be behind it. Other DNA sequences within the sample encode an identical CDR3. This chain uses TRBV7-3 with TRBJ2-1; TRBD1 might be the D (6 bases). This CDR3 spans 15 amino acids. Germline V gene sequence: CDR1 SGHTA, CDR2 FQGTGA. The DNA for the CDR3 is TGTGCCAGTAGCTTTAGGCAGGGGTTAAGAAATGAGCAGTTCTTC. It translates to CASSFRQGLRNEQFF.

In regard to this clone: A junction boundary mismatches the germline segment, possibly from a read error. This chain links TRBV7-2 with TRBJ2-1, with D possibly being TRBD2 (5 bases). Germline V CDR1 and CDR2: SGHTA, FQGNSA. This CDR3 contains 16 residues. This CDR3 reads CASSLGASWSGNEQLF. The CDR3 DNA reads as TGTGCCAGCAGCTTAGGGGCTAGCTGGAGTGGCAATGAGCAGCTCTTC.

In this sample, this clone turned up once. The chain is built from TRBV7-2 and TRBJ2-7; D perhaps matches TRBD1 (5 bases). The CDR3 extends over 15 amino acids. Germline CDR1 reads SGHTA; CDR2 reads FQGNSA. Trimming stripped 1 base from V and 2 bases from J, with 12 bases between. Here the CDR3 DNA reads TGTGCCAGCAGCTTAGGGGGCGGAACCACCTACGAGCAGTACTTC. Translated, it gives CASSLGGGTTYEQYF.

This clone has just a few counts. The genes are TRBV7-8 and TRBJ1-3; weak D call: TRBD1 (6 bases). The V end lost 1 base, the J end lost 0 bases, and 13 bases lay between the germline ends. Germline V gene lookup returns CDR1 SGHVS and CDR2 FQNEAQ. This CDR3 is 17 amino acids long. CDR3 loop: CASSLGNRADSGNTIYF. The CDR3 DNA reads as TGTGCCAGCAGCTTAGGTAACAGGGCCGACTCTGGAAACACCATATATTTT.

The V gene is TRBV19, the J gene TRBJ2-1; D may be TRBD2 (5 bases). This CDR3 is 14 amino acids long. The V gene's germline CDR1 is LNHDA and CDR2 SQIVND (reference sequence). CDR3 loop: CVTIIPTSGGEQFF. Written as DNA, the CDR3 is TGTGTCACCATAATACCAACCAGCGGTGGTGAGCAGTTCTTC.

This clone was detected only once. The chain combines TRBV2 with TRBJ1-6; a possible D gene is TRBD1 (6 bases). This CDR3 comprises 18 residues. Between the trimmed V and J ends, which lost 7 bases and 6 bases, there was a span of 25 bases. The germline CDR1 and CDR2 sequences are SNHLY and FYNNEI. CDR3 in DNA: TGTGCCAGCATGGGACACATCCCCTGCGGTGGTTGTAATTCACCCCTCCACTTT. This encodes CASMGHIPCGGCNSPLHF.

This clone was picked up a small number of times. V is TRBV24-1 and J is TRBJ1-2; no reliable D call. V was clipped by 2 bases and J by 8 bases, with 5 bases between them. Germline-derived CDR1 and CDR2 are KGHDR and SFDVKD. The CDR3 consists of 11 residues. The CDR3 loop reads CATSDYRGYTF. CDR3 DNA sequence: TGTGCCACCAGTGATTACAGAGGCTACACCTTC.

A word on this clone: At the DNA level, this CDR3 is encoded by other sequences in the same sample as well. The chain carries TRBV20-1 and TRBJ2-1; D is perhaps TRBD2 (5 bases). V was trimmed by 1 base and J by 0 bases, leaving 7 bases between them. Germline CDR1 DFQATT, CDR2 SNEGSKA (reference sequence). The CDR3 extends over 14 amino acids. This CDR3 reads CSARGGSSYNEQFF. CDR3 coding DNA: TGCAGTGCTAGAGGCGGGTCCTCCTACAATGAGCAGTTCTTC.